A selection of T cell receptor beta chains follows, all from one sample in a study of esophageal squamous cell carcinoma under preoperative chemotherapy. TCRdb passed the PCR reads through MiXCR, listing each CDR3 protein once. This table has around 34,000 distinct CDR3 sequences, approximately 55% appearing once. Specimen collection occurred from a patient given preoperative chemotherapy. These receptors were obtained from a human donor with esophageal squamous cell carcinoma. The donor label of this sample is uncertain. CDR3s include the opening cysteine and the closing phenylalanine or tryptophan. Fields, in order: D gene, J gene, CDR3 length, clone size, V gene, CDR3 protein, CDR3 DNA. A D gene is named only where the DNA matches it firmly. Clone size is shown for a subset of rows, as once, few, many or a class of expanded clone.

>.|TRBJ2-1|15|.|TRBV4-3
CASSQVPGAYNEQFF
TGCGCCAGCAGCCAAGTACCGGGGGCGTACAATGAGCAGTTCTTC
>TRBD2|TRBJ2-3|18|medium-sized|TRBV7-3
CASSASGTSGGWADTQYF
TGTGCCAGCAGCGCATCCGGGACTAGCGGGGGGTGGGCAGATACGCAGTATTTT
>TRBD2|TRBJ2-4|15|once|TRBV11-2
CASSVIAGGEDIQYF
TGTGCCAGCAGCGTCATAGCGGGGGGGGAAGACATCCAGTACTTC
>.|TRBJ2-5|14|.|TRBV12-3/TRBV12-4
CASNAQGLQETQYF
TGTGCCAGCAATGCACAGGGCCTCCAAGAGACCCAGTACTTC
>.|TRBJ2-3|14|once|TRBV12-3/TRBV12-4
CASSLWGTTDEQFF
TGTGCCAGCAGTTTATGGGGGACCACAGATGAGCAGTTTTTT
>TRBD2|TRBJ2-7|17|once|TRBV7-3
CASSLKLGGGDGDTQYF
TGTGCCAGCAGCCTGAAACTGGGGGGGGGGGACGGAGATACGCAGTACTTC
>.|TRBJ2-4|16|.|TRBV7-8
CASSNLGRGPNDMQYF
TGTGCCAGCAGCAACTTGGGGCGGGGACCCAATGATATGCAGTATTTC
>.|TRBJ2-1|13|many|TRBV7-9
CASSLFEYNEQFF
TGTGCCAGCAGCTTATTTGAATACAATGAGCAGTTCTTC
>TRBD2|TRBJ2-3|16|.|TRBV7-8
CASRGLGGASTDEQYF
TGTGCCAGCCGCGGCCTCGGGGGGGCAAGCACAGATGAGCAGTATTTT
>.|TRBJ2-3|16|once|TRBV12-3/TRBV12-4
CASSTSGRCATDTQYF
TGTGCCAGCAGTACCTCGGGCCGGTGCGCCACAGACACTCAGTATTTT
>.|TRBJ1-2|10|.|TRBV5-8
CASSLNGYTF
TGTGCCAGCAGCTTAAATGGCTACACCTTC
>TRBD1|TRBJ1-1|16|few|TRBV12-3/TRBV12-4
CASRHLPGQGNTEAFF
TGTGCCAGCAGGCACCTACCGGGACAGGGGAACACTGAAGCTTTCTTT
>.|TRBJ2-3|17|.|TRBV7-3
CASSLDPGRGARNMQYF
TGTGCCAGCAGCCTCGACCCGGGGCGGGGAGCCAGAAATATGCAGTATTTC
>.|TRBJ2-2|17|.|TRBV11-1
CASSAIPGTRNTGELFF
TGTGCCAGCAGCGCGATCCCGGGGACACGAAACACCGGGGAGCTGTTTTTT
>TRBD2|TRBJ2-3|19|few|TRBV7-8
CASSYPTSGSIASTDTQYF
TGTGCCAGCAGCTACCCGACTAGCGGGAGTATAGCTAGCACAGATACGCAGTATTTT
>.|TRBJ2-1|12|.|TRBV7-9
CASSLNTGEQFF
TGTGCCAGCAGCTTGAACACGGGGGAGCAGTTTTTT
>.|TRBJ2-4|18|.|TRBV7-2
CASCCEGTGPLVKDTQYF
TGTGCCAGTTGTTGTGAGGGCACCGGGCCCCTTGTCAAAGACACTCAGTACTTC
>TRBD1|TRBJ2-7|16|many|TRBV4-1
CASSQDWPGGSYEQYF
TGCGCCAGCAGCCAAGATTGGCCAGGGGGCTCCTACGAGCAGTACTTC
>.|TRBJ2-4|14|.|TRBV12-3/TRBV12-4
CASSSSGQGYIQYF
.
>TRBD1|TRBJ2-5|17|.|TRBV28
CASSRIRDRVRQETQYF
TGTGCCAGCAGTCGAATCCGAGACAGGGTGAGGCAAGAGACCCAGTACTTC
>.|TRBJ2-4|14|.|TRBV12-3/TRBV12-4
CGSTGRGAKDTQYF
TGTGGCAGCACGGGGCGGGGAGCCAAAGATACTCAGTATTTC
>.|TRBJ2-5|14|many|TRBV7-6
CASSLGTAQETQYF
TGTGCCAGCAGCTTAGGGACCGCGCAAGAGACCCAGTACTTC
>TRBD2|TRBJ2-3|14|.|TRBV6-1
CRSTGGFGKNMQYF
TGTCGCAGCACGGGGGGGTTCGGCAAAAACATGCAGTATTTC
>.|TRBJ2-2|15|.|TRBV24-1
CATRSDRWEAGELFF
TGTGCCACCAGATCGGACAGATGGGAAGCCGGGGAGCTGTTTTTT
>.|TRBJ2-1|16|.|TRBV7-6
CASSSKRSGGVSEQFF
TGTGCCAGCAGCTCCAAGAGGTCAGGGGGGGTCAGTGAGCAGTTCTTC
>.|TRBJ2-3|14|.|TRBV25-1
CAGGGGPGKDTQYF
TGTGCGGGGGGAGGGGGGCCGGGCAAAGATACGCAGTATTTC
>TRBD2|TRBJ2-2|14|many|TRBV6-1
CASKLAGLSGELFF
TGTGCCAGCAAGCTAGCGGGGTTATCCGGGGAGCTGTTTTTT
>.|TRBJ2-1|14|.|TRBV7-9
CASSLYRDAGEQFF
TGTGCCAGCAGCTTATACAGGGACGCAGGCGAGCAGTTCTTC
>TRBD2|TRBJ2-4|14|.|TRBV7-6
CRSSWGGFKDTQYF
TGTCGCAGCAGCTGGGGGGGGTTCAAAGACACTCAGTACTTC
>.|TRBJ2-5|15|.|TRBV7-2
CASSHAAAVQETQYF
TGTGCCAGCAGCCATGCCGCGGCAGTCCAAGAGACCCAGTACTTC
>TRBD2|TRBJ2-2|15|.|TRBV6-1
CASSAGLANTGELFF
TGTGCCAGCAGTGCGGGACTAGCGAACACCGGGGAGCTGTTTTTT
>TRBD2|TRBJ2-5|15|.|TRBV11-2
CAGGVMAGGQDTQYF
TGTGCCGGGGGCGTCATGGCGGGGGGCCAAGACACTCAGTACTTC
>TRBD2|TRBJ2-6|16|.|TRBV11-3
CARSSGTSSGADALYF
TGTGCCAGAAGCTCCGGGACTAGCTCTGGGGCCGACGCCCTGTATTTC
>.|TRBJ2-4|15|.|TRBV7-9
CASSSGPGAKNTQYF
TGTGCCAGCAGCTCGGGCCCAGGGGCCAAAAATACTCAGTACTTT
>TRBD2|TRBJ2-1|16|.|TRBV6-5
CASSYGGLARDNEQFF
TGTGCCAGCAGTTACGGGGGACTAGCGCGAGACAATGAGCAGTTCTTC
>.|TRBJ2-4|16|.|TRBV12-3/TRBV12-4
CASSASGRGATDTQYF
TGTGCCAGCAGTGCTTCGGGGCGGGGAGCCACAGATACTCAGTACTTC
>.|TRBJ2-3|16|.|TRBV7-3
CASSVVGVGEKDTQYF
TGTGCCAGCAGCGTAGTGGGTGTGGGAGAAAAAGATACGCAGTATTTT
>.|TRBJ2-3|13|.|TRBV10-3
CATRTGSKNKQYF
TGTGCCACCAGGACCGGGAGCAAGAATAAGCAGTACTTT
>.|TRBJ2-7|14|.|TRBV27
CASSQSTGYNEQYF
TGTGCCAGCAGTCAATCTACAGGATACAATGAGCAGTACTTC
>.|TRBJ2-1|13|many|TRBV6-5
CASSYPDSPKEFF
TGTGCCAGCAGTTACCCGGACAGCCCCAAGGAGTTCTTC